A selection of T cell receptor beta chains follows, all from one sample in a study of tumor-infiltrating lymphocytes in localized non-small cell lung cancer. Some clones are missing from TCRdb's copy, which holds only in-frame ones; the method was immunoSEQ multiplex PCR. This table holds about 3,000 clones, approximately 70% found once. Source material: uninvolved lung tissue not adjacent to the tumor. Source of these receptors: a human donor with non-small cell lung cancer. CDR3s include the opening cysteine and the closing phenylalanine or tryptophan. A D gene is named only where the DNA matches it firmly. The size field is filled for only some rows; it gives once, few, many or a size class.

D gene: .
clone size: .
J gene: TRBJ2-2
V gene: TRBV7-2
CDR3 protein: CASSLTAAIPNTGELFF
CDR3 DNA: TGTGCCAGCAGCTTAACAGCCGCTATCCCGAACACCGGGGAGCTGTTTTTT

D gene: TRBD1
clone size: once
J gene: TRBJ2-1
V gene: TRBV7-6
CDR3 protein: CASSLGQLYNEQFF
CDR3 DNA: TGTGCCAGCAGCTTGGGACAGCTCTACAATGAGCAGTTCTTC

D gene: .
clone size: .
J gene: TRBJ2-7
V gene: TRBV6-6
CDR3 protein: CASSYSGGGQYF
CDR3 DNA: TGTGCCAGCAGTTACTCGGGGGGTGGGCAGTACTTC

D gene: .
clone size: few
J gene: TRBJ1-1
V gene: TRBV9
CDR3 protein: CASSVVGTGVTEAFF
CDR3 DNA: TGTGCCAGCAGCGTAGTAGGGACGGGGGTCACTGAAGCTTTCTTT

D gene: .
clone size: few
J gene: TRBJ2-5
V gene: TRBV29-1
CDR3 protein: CSVVQGGETQYF
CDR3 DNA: TGCAGCGTTGTCCAGGGGGGAGAGACCCAGTACTTC

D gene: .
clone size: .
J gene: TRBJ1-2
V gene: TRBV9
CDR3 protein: CASSVGQRNGYTF
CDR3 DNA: TGTGCCAGCAGCGTAGGACAGAGGAATGGCTACACCTTC

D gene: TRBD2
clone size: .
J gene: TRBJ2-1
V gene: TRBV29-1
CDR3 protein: CSGLRGAGGSEQFF
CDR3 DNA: TGCAGCGGCCTGAGAGGGGCGGGAGGTTCTGAGCAGTTCTTC

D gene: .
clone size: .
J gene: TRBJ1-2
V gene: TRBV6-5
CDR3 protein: CASSYGGGDYGYTF
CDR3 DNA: TGTGCCAGCAGTTACGGGGGGGGAGACTATGGCTACACCTTC

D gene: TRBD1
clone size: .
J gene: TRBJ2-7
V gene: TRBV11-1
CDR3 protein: CASSSTGDAQYF
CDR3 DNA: TGTGCCAGCAGCTCCACAGGGGATGCGCAGTACTTC

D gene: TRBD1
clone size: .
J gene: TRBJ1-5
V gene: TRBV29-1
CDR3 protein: CSAGTGNQPQHF
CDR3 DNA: TGCAGCGCCGGGACAGGCAATCAGCCCCAGCATTTT

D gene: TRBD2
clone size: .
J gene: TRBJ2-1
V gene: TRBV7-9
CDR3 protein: CASSPRKSGRARVNEQFF
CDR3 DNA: TGTGCCAGCAGCCCCAGGAAGAGCGGGAGGGCCCGCGTCAATGAGCAGTTCTTC

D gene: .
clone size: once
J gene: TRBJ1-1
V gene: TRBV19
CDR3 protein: CASSLATANTEAFF
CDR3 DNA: TGTGCCAGTAGTTTAGCGACAGCCAACACTGAAGCTTTCTTT

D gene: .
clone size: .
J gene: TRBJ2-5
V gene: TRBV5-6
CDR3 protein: CASTSRDVEETQYF
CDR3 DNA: TGTGCCAGCACCTCCCGGGACGTTGAGGAGACCCAGTACTTC

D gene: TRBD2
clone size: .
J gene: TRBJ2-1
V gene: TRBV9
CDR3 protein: CASSGGGISYNEQFF
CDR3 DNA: TGTGCCAGCAGCGGCGGGGGGATATCCTACAATGAGCAGTTCTTC